This T cell receptor beta chain emerged from a study of T cell clonotyping in hematopoietic cell transplantation. Regarding the study as a whole: Pathologically expanded recipient clonotypes increased progressively from day 30 to day 180 as diversity fell.

This clone showed up just a few times. Its antigen remains unknown. Here immunoSEQ multiplex PCR was the method, and the copy in TCRdb shows in-frame clones only, minus some. The data hold tens of thousands of clones, with about 93% observed a single time. Indicated time point: recipient sample about 28 days before transplant, after cytoreduction. Recipients were bled about 28 days pretransplant and at posttransplant days 30, 100, 180. The junction had 6 bases not matched to a gene; V was cut back by 3 bases and J by 3 bases. The germline CDR1 and CDR2 sequences are SGHDT and YYEEEE. The CDR3 has 14 amino acids.

The chain is built from TRBV5-6 and TRBJ2-7; 7 nucleotides align to TRBD1. The sequences come from peripheral blood mononuclear cells, collected before stem cell transplant. This receptor was identified in a man between 45 and 60 years old with acute myeloid leukemia. Some clones in this sample may be carry-over from other donors' samples. CDR3 nucleotides: TGTGCCAGCAGCTGGGGTGACAGGGACTACGAGCAGTACTTC. Translation gives CASSWGDRDYEQYF.